This paragraph reports one T cell receptor beta chain. Its antigen remains unidentified. The sample's time point: week 11, during vaccination. The content of each vaccine dose was 300 ug of mutant IDH1 20-mer peptide, and topical imiquimod accompanied it. The data stem from a study of a mutant IDH1 vaccine in newly diagnosed glioma. For the study at large: Vaccine administration was initiated 4-6 weeks following radiotherapy alone, or with temozolomide cycles. Previous treatment comprised radiotherapy, temozolomide, or both, mostly both.

The table came from immunoSEQ multiplex PCR; TCRdb's copy has only in-frame clones and leaves some out. The sample lists 55,000 to 70,000 clones; around 91% were seen once. From germline, CDR1 is LGHNA and CDR2 YSLEER. CDR3 length equals 14 residues. Trimming removed 6 bases from V and 6 bases from J, with 15 bases in between. Study-level results: Pseudoprogression showed no apparent link to changes in top peripheral T cell clonotypes.

The specimen comprised PBMCs, sampled from a glioma patient whose treatment included an IDH1 peptide vaccine. This TCR came from a man aged 35 to 55 with glioma. V and J are TRBV4-3 and TRBJ2-1; perhaps D is TRBD1 or TRBD2 (5 bases each). CDR3 bases: TGCGCCAGCAGTAGGGGACCCGGCCGCAATGAGCAGTTCTTC. It specifies CASSRGPGRNEQFF.